This entry lists 32 T cell receptor beta chains sequenced from one sample in a study of regulatory T cells in long-lasting Graves disease. Regarding time point: persistent/refractory GD, antithyroid drugs over 5 years with positive TRAb. With RNA extracted from PBMCs as input, the TCR library was made. Combining iRepertoire HTBI primers with Arm-PCR of CDR3 regions, the authors built TCR beta libraries. MiXCR, run by TCRdb on the multiplex PCR reads, gives a single entry per CDR3 protein. The top ten hold 40% to 55% of the sample, which has 700,000 or so distinct CDR3 sequences, 25% to 35% seen once. The sequencing used peripheral blood mononuclear cells (PBMCs), collected when the disease was refractory, from a patient treated with antithyroid drugs. All receptors come from a female donor with Graves disease.

The chain couples TRBV19 to TRBJ1-2; a possible D gene is TRBD1 (6 bases). CDR1 is LNHDA, CDR2 SQIVND, per germline (reference sequence). V was trimmed by 7 bases and J by 0 bases, leaving 12 bases between them. This CDR3 spans 14 amino acids. CDR3 in DNA: TGTGCCAGTAATACAGGGACATCTAACTATGGCTACACCTTC. It yields the protein CASNTGTSNYGYTF.

This clonotype was seen a few times. The V call is TRBV5-1, the J call TRBJ2-7, with D perhaps matching TRBD2 (7 bases). The CDR3 runs 15 residues. The germline V gene encodes CDR1 SGHRS and CDR2 YFSETQ. The V end was cut by 8 bases, the J end by 5 bases, with 23 bases between. The CDR3 reads CASTHTAQGRDEQYF. Here the CDR3 DNA reads TGCGCCAGTACCCACACCGCGCAGGGGAGGGACGAGCAGTACTTC. Full variable domain (rest looked up from reference TRBV5-1 and TRBJ2-7): KAGVTQTPRYLIKTRGQQVTLSCSPISGHRSVSWYQQTPGQGLQFLFEYFSETQRNKGNFPGRFSGRQFSNSRSEMNVSTLELGDSALYLCASTHTAQGRDEQYFGPGTRLTVT.

The rearrangement uses TRBV5-1 and TRBJ1-2; D remains unclear. V was trimmed by 8 bases and J by 0 bases, leaving 23 bases between them. The germline CDR1 and CDR2 sequences are SGHRS and YFSETQ. The CDR3 sequence is 17 residues long. The DNA of the CDR3 is TGCGCCAGTCACCGGGTCGGTCTACCATCAACTAACTATGGCTACACCTTC. It translates to CASHRVGLPSTNYGYTF.

This clonotype was seen a handful of times. V gene TRBV20-1 combines with J gene TRBJ2-2, with 8 bases lining up with TRBD1. Germline V gives CDR1 DFQATT, CDR2 SNEGSKA (reference sequence). The CDR3 is 15 amino acids. The V and J ends lost 0 bases and 3 bases, in that order; junction bases with no gene match: 3. CDR3 in DNA: TGCAGTGCTAGAGACAAGGACAGGGACACCGGGGAGCTGTTTTTT. It specifies CSARDKDRDTGELFF.

The chain couples TRBV29-1 to TRBJ1-2; D unresolved. Trimming removed 1 base from V and 5 bases from J, with 14 bases in between. The CDR3 consists of 14 residues. Germline assignment: CDR1 SQVTM and CDR2 ANQGSEA. CDR3 in DNA: TGCAGCGTTGAAGCCTTGGGGAGCGCTTATGGCTACACCTTC. Amino acids: CSVEALGSAYGYTF.

The chain couples TRBV6-1 to TRBJ1-5, with 8 bases fitting TRBD1. Per the germline V gene, CDR1 is MNHNS and CDR2 is SASEGT. The length of the CDR3 is 19 residues. V dropped 2 bases and J dropped 3; count of bases not matched to a gene: 15. CDR3: CASSEHSSRLGQVNQPQHF. The CDR3 nucleotides read TGTGCCAGCAGTGAACACTCTTCCCGACTGGGACAGGTCAATCAGCCCCAGCATTTT.

The V call is TRBV7-9, the J call TRBJ2-5, with TRBD2 as a possible D gene (5 bases). V lost 3 bases, J lost 0 bases, and 11 bases lay in between. The CDR3 runs to 15 residues. Germline V gene sequence: CDR1 SEHNR, CDR2 FQNEAQ (reference sequence). CDR3 nucleotides: TGTGCCAGCAGCTTTCGCAGCGGTTACCAAGAGACCCAGTACTTC. As protein: CASSFRSGYQETQYF.

The chain couples TRBV19 to TRBJ1-4; D is perhaps TRBD1 (6 bases). V was clipped by 6 bases and J by 8 bases, with 19 bases between them. This CDR3 comprises 15 residues. Per germline, CDR1 LNHDA and CDR2 SQIVND (reference sequence). For the CDR3, the DNA is TGTGCCAGTAGCTTCCGCCGGGGGGCGAACGAAAAACTGTTTTTT. Translated: CASSFRRGANEKLFF.

This clonotype occurred many times. The CDR3 loop reads CASSLAGGNEKLFF. The CDR3 nucleotides read TGTGCCAGCAGTTTAGCGGGCGGGAATGAAAAACTGTTTTTT. The V and J genes are TRBV28 and TRBJ1-4; D gene unclear. Trimming pared 2 bases from V and 5 bases from J, leaving 9 bases between. Germline V gives CDR1 MDHEN, CDR2 SYDVKM. The CDR3 has 14 amino acids.

This sequence joins TRBV7-9 and TRBJ1-4, with a weak D call TRBD1 (5 bases). The CDR3 consists of 19 residues. Trimming shortened V by 4 bases and J by 4 bases, and 25 bases separated the two germline ends. In germline, CDR1 is SEHNR, CDR2 FQNEAQ (reference sequence). Here the CDR3 DNA reads TGTGCCAGCAGCTCACGGAGAGCCTTCGGGGGACCGAATAATGAAAAACTGTTTTTT. Translation: CASSSRRAFGGPNNEKLFF.

This chain joins TRBV30 and TRBJ2-6; D unclear. Between the trimmed V and J ends, which lost 6 bases and 1 base, there was a span of 16 bases. The CDR3 is made up of 16 amino acids. Germline lookup yields CDR1 GTSNPN and CDR2 SVGIG (reference sequence). DNA for the CDR3: TGTGCCTGTATACACTTTTCTGATTCTGGGGCCAACGTCCTGACTTTC. This sequence encodes CACIHFSDSGANVLTF.

This chain uses TRBV9 with TRBJ2-5; 9 bases match TRBD2. The CDR3 has 16 residues. The trim removed 1 base at V and 5 bases at J, leaving 9 bases unmatched. Looked up from germline, CDR1 is SGDLS and CDR2 is YYNGEE. Here the CDR3 DNA reads TGTGCCAGCAGCGTAAGAGGTAGCGGGAGTGGGGAGACCCAGTACTTC. This codes for CASSVRGSGSGETQYF. The full variable domain, its missing parts supplied by reference TRBV9 and TRBJ2-5, is DSGVTQTPKHLITATGQRVTLRCSPRSGDLSVYWYQQSLDQGLQFLIQYYNGEERAKGNILERFSAQQFPDLHSELNLSSLELGDSALYFCASSVRGSGSGETQYFGPGTRLLVL.

The chain recombines TRBV11-2 with TRBJ1-1, with unresolved D. CDR1 and CDR2 (germline): SGHAT, FQNNGV. The CDR3 length is 13 residues. V was pared by 5 bases and J by 2 bases, with 9 bases between. The DNA for the CDR3 is TGTGCCAGCAGCATTTGGGCCAACACTGAAGCTTTCTTT. This translates into CASSIWANTEAFF.

This clonotype was observed a few times. J is TRBJ1-2 and V is TRBV27; 10 nucleotides agree with TRBD1. The V segment lost 6 bases and the J segment 7 bases; nucleotides outside the gene matches: 5. Germline V lookup: CDR1 MNHEY, CDR2 SMNVEV (reference sequence). This CDR3 comprises 13 residues. The CDR3 bases are TGTGCCAGCAGCCGACAGGGGGCCGGTGGCTACACCTTC. Its translation: CASSRQGAGGYTF.

Comments on this clonotype: A read error may account for a junction end that differs from germline. V is TRBV27 and J is TRBJ2-7; D is unclear. Germline CDR1 is MNHEY and CDR2 is SMNVEV (reference sequence). The CDR3 is made up of 13 amino acids. For the CDR3, the DNA is TGTGGCAGCAGTTTATCAGTCTCCTACGAGCAGTACTTC. This codes for CGSSLSVSYEQYF.

This clonotype turned up a few times. V usage is TRBV5-1 and J usage is TRBJ1-1; TRBD1 agrees at 10 bases. The J segment lost 1 base and the V segment lost 5 bases, leaving 5 bases of the junction unmatched. Germline V gives CDR1 SGHRS, CDR2 YFSETQ. The length of the CDR3 is 15 residues. The CDR3 reads CASSDRGLSNTEAFF. CDR3 sequence (DNA): TGCGCCAGCAGTGACAGGGGGCTTTCGAACACTGAAGCTTTCTTT.

DNA of the CDR3: TGCAGTGCTACTAGCGGGAGATTTAATCAAGAGACCCAGTACTTC. Its protein product is CSATSGRFNQETQYF. The chain has TRBV20-1 and TRBJ2-5; TRBD2 aligns across 10 bases. CDR3 length: 15 amino acids. Germline CDR1 reads DFQATT; CDR2 reads SNEGSKA (reference sequence). The ends lost 4 bases at V and 2 bases at J; junction bases unmatched: 7.

This clonotype has more than one count but fewer than ten. V gene TRBV27 combines with J gene TRBJ1-6; 7 nucleotides match TRBD1. Germline V CDR1 and CDR2: MNHEY, SMNVEV (reference sequence). The CDR3 is 11 residues long. The V segment lost 5 bases and the J segment 16 bases; nucleotides outside the gene matches: 5. The CDR3 protein is CASSRGTVLHF. Written as DNA, the CDR3 is TGTGCCAGCAGTCGGGGGACAGTACTCCACTTT.

J is TRBJ1-2 and V is TRBV6-2 or TRBV6-3; 9 bases line up with TRBD1. V was pared by 8 bases and J by 7 bases, with 8 bases of the junction left unmatched. The CDR3 loop spans 13 amino acids. Germline CDR1 MNHEY, CDR2 SVGEGT. CDR3 in amino acids: CASAGTGIGGYTF. DNA of the CDR3: TGTGCCAGCGCCGGGACAGGGATTGGTGGCTACACCTTC.

This clonotype has ten or more counts. The chain joins TRBV18 to TRBJ1-5; tentative D call: TRBD1 (6 bases). This CDR3 comprises 14 residues. Germline V CDR1 and CDR2: KGHSH, LQKENI. Trimming stripped 8 bases from V and 0 bases from J, with 11 bases between. The DNA of the CDR3 is TGTGCCAGCAGCCCAGGGGTTAGCAATCAGCCCCAGCATTTT. It codes for CASSPGVSNQPQHF.

This rearrangement joins TRBV5-1 to TRBJ1-2, with D unresolved. This CDR3 spans 16 amino acids. Trimming removed 4 bases from V and 3 bases from J, with 19 bases in between. Germline CDR1 and CDR2: SGHRS and YFSETQ. The CDR3 nucleotides are TGCGCCAGCAGCGGCGGGTCGGCAGGTTCGGACTATGGCTACACCTTC. Amino acid sequence: CASSGGSAGSDYGYTF.

In its sample, this clonotype was seen many times. The chain joins TRBV2 to TRBJ1-1; no clear D gene. Germline lookup yields CDR1 SNHLY and CDR2 FYNNEI. CDR3 length: 15 residues. Trimming cost V 1 base and J 6 bases, with 15 bases left between them. CDR3: CASSEVGSEGAEAFF. The CDR3, as DNA: TGTGCCAGCAGTGAAGTGGGTTCAGAAGGCGCTGAAGCTTTCTTT.

The chain couples TRBV29-1 to TRBJ2-7; D is tentatively TRBD1 or TRBD2 (7 bases each). Germline CDR1 is SQVTM and CDR2 is ANQGSEA. This CDR3 has 15 residues. V lost 2 bases to trimming and J lost 7 bases, with 21 bases between them. CDR3 nucleotides: TGCAGCGTTGAATGGGGGGGCAGGGGGTATAGTGAGCAGTACTTC. Translation gives CSVEWGGRGYSEQYF.

V and J are TRBV29-1 and TRBJ1-1, with D unresolved. CDR3 length equals 11 residues. Germline-derived CDR1 and CDR2 are SQVTM and ANQGSEA. Trimming took 5 bases from V and 0 from J, leaving 4 bases between them. DNA for the CDR3: TGCAGCGTTCCCCTGAACACTGAAGCTTTCTTT. This translates into CSVPLNTEAFF. Using reference TRBV29-1 and TRBJ1-1 for the parts outside the CDR3, the full variable domain is SAVISQKPSRDICQRGTSLTIQCQVDSQVTMMFWYRQQPGQSLTLIATANQGSEATYESGFVIDKFPISRPNLTFSTLTVSNMSPEDSSIYLCSVPLNTEAFFGQGTRLTVV.

In this sample, this clonotype turned up many times. The chain joins TRBV11-2 to TRBJ2-5; a weak D match, TRBD2 (5 bases). Trimming took 5 bases from V and 6 from J, leaving 16 bases between them. The CDR3 has 14 residues. Germline values: CDR1 SGHAT, CDR2 FQNNGV. The DNA for the CDR3 is TGTGCCAGCAGCCCAAACGGGGTAGTGAAGACCCAGTACTTC. Translated: CASSPNGVVKTQYF.

CDR3 coding DNA: TGTGCCAGCAGCTTATACCCCGGGACTAGCTTATACAATGAGCAGTTCTTC. It encodes CASSLYPGTSLYNEQFF. The chain carries TRBV7-2 and TRBJ2-1, with TRBD2 identical over 9 bases. The V gene end was trimmed by 2 bases and the J gene end by 4 bases; junction bases not matched to a gene: 9. Germline loops: CDR1 SGHTA, CDR2 FQGNSA. The CDR3 covers 17 residues.

The V call is TRBV18, the J call TRBJ1-5; weak D call: TRBD1 (5 bases). V dropped 0 bases and J dropped 0 bases, with 9 bases sitting between them. The V gene's germline CDR1 is KGHSH and CDR2 LQKENI. The CDR3 is made up of 16 amino acids. CDR3 coding DNA: TGTGCCAGCTCACCACCTTCAGGGTATAGCAATCAGCCCCAGCATTTT. It codes for CASSPPSGYSNQPQHF.

The rearrangement joins TRBV29-1 to TRBJ1-1; a possible D gene is TRBD1 (6 bases). Trimming left V 5 bases short and J 0 bases short, with 13 bases between. The CDR3 is 14 residues long. Germline CDR1 and CDR2: SQVTM and ANQGSEA. CDR3 protein: CSVRGGQVNTEAFF. The CDR3 DNA sequence: TGCAGCGTTCGAGGGGGACAAGTGAACACTGAAGCTTTCTTT.

This clonotype came up a few times. V and J are TRBV7-9 and TRBJ1-1; D is ambiguous. Germline lookup yields CDR1 SEHNR and CDR2 FQNEAQ (reference sequence). This CDR3 is built from 13 residues. Between the trimmed V and J ends, which lost 6 bases and 0 bases, there was a span of 8 bases. The CDR3 coding sequence is TGTGCCAGCAGTAACCAGCTGAACACTGAAGCTTTCTTT. Encoded protein: CASSNQLNTEAFF.

In its sample, this clonotype was seen a few times. This chain links TRBV6-2 or TRBV6-3 with TRBJ1-1, with D unresolved. V was clipped by 7 bases and J by 6 bases, with 3 bases between them. Germline V gene lookup returns CDR1 MNHEY and CDR2 SVGEGT. The CDR3 spans 9 residues. In nucleotides, the CDR3 is TGTGCCAGCATTCCTGAAGCTTTCTTT. It codes for CASIPEAFF.

The chain employs TRBV12-3 or TRBV12-4 and TRBJ1-6; D may be TRBD1 (5 bases). There are 15 residues in the CDR3. The V end lost 2 bases, the J end lost 7 bases, and 12 bases lay between the germline ends. The CDR3 protein is CASSLWQGRNSPLHF. DNA for the CDR3: TGTGCCAGCAGTTTATGGCAGGGCCGGAATTCACCCCTCCACTTT.

This rearrangement joins TRBV6-1 to TRBJ1-6, with TRBD1 matching over 8 bases. V was clipped by 5 bases and J by 7 bases; unmatched bases: 7. Germline CDR1 MNHNS, CDR2 SASEGT. This CDR3 is built from 15 residues. The CDR3 DNA reads TGTGCCAGCAGTAGATCGGGACAGGAGAATTCACCCCTCCACTTT. Amino acids: CASSRSGQENSPLHF.